This T cell receptor (beta chain) was observed in a study of neurological immune-mediated disorders (dated by TCRdb to about 2019). Regarding the study in general: Of the roughly 34 multiple sclerosis patients, around 30 had relapsing-remitting MS and 3 had secondary progressive MS. The approximately 98 TCR-beta libraries included longitudinal samples, technical triplicates and paired sorted CD4+ and CD8+ T-cell subsets alongside PBMC samples. Using UMI-based sequencing, the study compared peripheral blood TCR-beta repertoires from patients with HTLV-I-associated myelopathy (HAM/TSP), patients with multiple sclerosis, and healthy controls. The cohort included about 70 subjects: some 14 with HAM/TSP, some 35 with multiple sclerosis, and some 20 healthy controls. Longitudinal HAM/TSP and healthy donors had 3 time-points each (about 3-45 month intervals).

cDNA synthesis used template-switch 5'RACE with a primer carrying a 10-nucleotide random unique molecular identifier tagging each TCR transcript. Every sequencing run yielded over 170 million TCR-beta sequences covering 15-18 subjects. The RNeasy kit was used to extract total RNA. Using the KAPA Real-time Library Amplification kit, TCR-beta VDJ regions were amplified with primers for the TCR constant region and the 5'RACE anchor. Sample indexes and Illumina adaptors were added in a first PCR, after which library yield was increased in a second PCR. The roughly 650 bp TCR product was size-selected on a 2% E-gel SizeSelection system after Ampure bead purification. Before pooling, library quality was assessed on a Bioanalyzer, concentration was determined with Qubit, and library quantification was performed with the Kapa Library Quantification kit. Paired-end 2 x 150 bp sequencing of the libraries was performed on an Illumina HiSeq 2500. To increase sequence diversity, about 25-31% phiX was spiked into each library pool. From the authors' description of their analysis: Quality-filtered reads were processed with the UMI-based MiGEC pipeline, which removed over 80% of raw TCR sequences during error correction. VDJ genes were aligned to IMGT germline references, and each clonotype was defined by a unique CDR3 amino acid sequence together with V-J genes. Clonal expansion, Shannon diversity and CDR3 relatedness were evaluated with VDJtools (CalcPairwiseDistances, ClusterSamples), while phylogenetic trees were built in CLCbio workbench. Clones with at least 8 unique UMIs were defined as expanded, with this threshold being based on coefficient-of-variation modelling across technical triplicates. TCRdb applied fastp at Q25 and MiXCR to the public reads, then kept only in-frame beta chains. CDR3 protein duplicates are merged, each entry listing the most common genes and DNA. TCRdb, rather than the study authors, made the V and J calls. This sample holds tens of thousands of distinct CDR3 sequences; approximately 3% were observed only once. Of the sample, approximately 8.4% is held by the ten largest clones.

Results the study describes overall, beyond this receptor: No identical CDR3 amino acid sequences were shared among expanded clones across subjects, suggesting private TCR-beta repertoires in all groups. TCR clonal expansion was highest in HAM/TSP patients and lowest in MS patients, with MS patients falling below even healthy controls. In phylogenetic analysis, the repertoires of 18 of 34 MS patients grouped into a cluster of related CDR3 sequences, which suggests a possible signature at the repertoire level. The MS cluster showed no association with clinical or MRI features, and the authors stated that larger cohorts are needed.

What this sample's time point label stands for: longitudinal time-point 1 (baseline). For unsorted PBMC libraries, 2 million PBMCs were used after storage in RNAlater at -80 degrees C until RNA extraction. The multiple sclerosis patients were enrolled in a US clinical protocol that evaluated disease progression with magnetic resonance imaging. Peripheral blood was subjected to Ficoll-Hypaque density gradient centrifugation to isolate PBMCs, which were then cryopreserved in liquid nitrogen. This clonotype was seen repeatedly, ten times or more. The clone's antigen remains unknown. The input lacks base qualities; no much larger clone sits a single base away. Sequencing was done on a sample of PBMCs. The clonotype was recovered from an older woman with multiple sclerosis.

CDR3 reads: CSVAVNANTGELFF. DNA sequence: TGCAGCGTTGCGGTGAACGCGAACACCGGGGAGCTGTTTTTT. This chain joins TRBV29-1 to TRBJ2-2; no D gene can be assigned with confidence. From the cysteine through the phenylalanine, the CDR3 covers 14 amino acids. CDR3 DNA is the only sequence kept; it has 42 bases, read in frame from the first base. V loses 4 bases, J loses 0 bases, and the germline ends lie 9 bases apart. CDR1 and CDR2 are drawn from the germline V gene: SQVTM, ANQGSEA.